These 29 T cell receptor beta chains originate from one sample sequenced in a study of cytomegalovirus exposure and HLA in healthy donors. PCR used 60 Vbeta primers and 13 Jbeta primers. The protocol was immunoSEQ multiplex PCR, while the TCRdb copy is restricted to in-frame clones and leaves out a portion. The table includes 200,000 to 300,000 clones, around 80% detected once. Sequencing was done on a sample of PBMCs. Receptor source: a boy aged 5 to 17 in good health and CMV-seronegative.

The V gene is TRBV25-1, the J gene TRBJ1-1; possibly TRBD1 for D (5 bases). Germline CDR1 is MGHDK and CDR2 is SYGVNS. With 8 bases removed from V and 1 base from J, the gap between germline ends came to 14 bases. This CDR3 has 14 amino acids. The CDR3 reads CASRRWGENTEAFF. CDR3 bases: TGTGCCAGCCGTAGATGGGGGGAGAACACTGAAGCTTTCTTT.

The chain links TRBV5-8 to TRBJ2-7; D gene ambiguous. The V end lost 0 bases, the J end lost 5 bases, and 6 bases lay between the germline ends. Germline-derived CDR1 and CDR2 are SGHTS and YDEGEE. The CDR3 extends over 12 amino acids. CDR3 residues: CASSLGHNEQYF. The CDR3 DNA reads TGTGCCAGCAGCTTGGGGCACAACGAGCAGTACTTC. The full variable domain, completed using reference TRBV5-8 and TRBJ2-7, is EAGVTQSPTHLIKTRGQQATLRCSPISGHTSVYWYQQALGLGLQFLLWYDEGEERNRGNFPPRFSGRQFPNYSSELNVNALELEDSALYLCASSLGHNEQYFGPGTRLTVT.

The CDR3 loop is CASSPWGLAGGLYNEQFF. CDR3 in DNA: TGTGCCAGCAGCCCTTGGGGACTAGCGGGGGGTCTATACAATGAGCAGTTCTTC. The rearrangement uses TRBV4-2 and TRBJ2-1; 15 nucleotides line up with TRBD2. The CDR3 consists of 18 residues. The V and J ends lost 4 bases and 4 bases, in that order; junction bases with no gene match: 8. In germline, CDR1 is LGHNA, CDR2 YNFKEQ.

The chain is built from TRBV2 and TRBJ1-2, with D perhaps TRBD1 (5 bases). This CDR3 is built from 14 residues. CDR1 SNHLY and CDR2 FYNNEI come from the germline V gene. The V end was cut by 6 bases, the J end by 1 base, with 12 bases between. The CDR3 reads CASRELGGNYGYTF. The CDR3 bases are TGTGCCAGCAGGGAATTGGGGGGTAACTATGGCTACACCTTC.

The chain joins TRBV4-1 to TRBJ1-6; 7 bases agree with TRBD1. CDR1 is MGHRA and CDR2 is YSYEKL in the germline V gene. V dropped 8 bases and J dropped 9; count of bases not matched to a gene: 19. This CDR3 has 17 residues. For the CDR3, the DNA is TGCGCCAGCCGCCGCGGGGCAGGGGGAACCTACGGTTCACCCCTCCACTTT. This codes for CASRRGAGGTYGSPLHF.

This rearrangement joins TRBV2 to TRBJ2-1; 13 bases fit TRBD2. This CDR3 is 18 amino acids long. The ends lost 6 bases at V and 2 bases at J; junction bases unmatched: 10. The germline V gene encodes CDR1 SNHLY and CDR2 FYNNEI. CDR3: CASSDTSGGATPYNEQFF. CDR3 nucleotides: TGTGCCAGCAGCGATACTAGCGGGGGGGCCACTCCCTACAATGAGCAGTTCTTC.

Worth noting for this clone: Other DNA sequences of this sample code for an identical CDR3. This chain links TRBV18 with TRBJ2-1, with TRBD2 identical over 12 bases. V gave up 4 bases and J gave up 4 bases; unmatched junction bases: 2. This CDR3 has 15 amino acids. Germline CDR1 is KGHSH and CDR2 is LQKENI. In nucleotides, the CDR3 is TGTGCCAGCTCACGCGGACTAGCGGGGTACAATGAGCAGTTCTTC. This sequence encodes CASSRGLAGYNEQFF.

V is TRBV4-1 and J is TRBJ2-2; 11 bases agree with TRBD2. There are 18 residues in the CDR3. The V segment lost 1 base and the J segment 4 bases; nucleotides outside the gene matches: 8. Per germline, CDR1 MGHRA and CDR2 YSYEKL. CDR3: CASSQVQLAGGRTGELFF. The CDR3 nucleotides are TGCGCCAGCAGCCAAGTCCAGCTAGCGGGAGGTCGCACCGGGGAGCTGTTTTTT.

This chain connects TRBV19 to TRBJ1-1, with D perhaps TRBD1 (6 bases). Germline CDR1 LNHDA, CDR2 SQIVND (reference sequence). Trimming took off 7 bases at V and 4 bases at J, with 16 bases between the two ends. CDR3 length: 14 residues. DNA of the CDR3: TGTGCCAGTAATACACAGGGACGGGGCACTGAAGCTTTCTTT. Translated, it gives CASNTQGRGTEAFF.

The chain has TRBV2 and TRBJ2-7, with D possibly matching TRBD2 (6 bases). The CDR3 loop spans 14 amino acids. V lost 6 bases to trimming and J lost 0 bases, with 12 bases between them. The germline CDR1 and CDR2 sequences are SNHLY and FYNNEI. The CDR3, as DNA: TGTGCCAGCAGGAGAGGGACTGCCTCCTACGAGCAGTACTTC. Protein sequence: CASRRGTASYEQYF.

This chain joins TRBV7-3 and TRBJ2-2, with a weak D call TRBD2 (5 bases). Germline V gene sequence: CDR1 SGHTA, CDR2 FQGTGA. Trimming cost V 11 bases and J 7 bases, with 17 bases left between them. This CDR3 region has 13 residues. CDR3: CASSRTRGGELFF. For the CDR3, the DNA is TGTGCCTCGAGCCGGACTCGTGGCGGGGAGCTGTTTTTT.

The chain combines TRBV7-9 with TRBJ1-4; no clear D gene. V was pared by 5 bases and J by 8 bases, with 9 bases between. This CDR3 spans 12 amino acids. Per germline, CDR1 SEHNR and CDR2 FQNEAQ (reference sequence). The CDR3 DNA reads TGTGCCAGCAGCCCCCCCGGGGAAAAACTGTTTTTT. This gives the protein CASSPPGEKLFF.

This sequence joins TRBV6-1 and TRBJ2-7, with TRBD1 as a possible D gene (6 bases). CDR3 length equals 12 residues. The ends were cut back, 7 bases at V and 3 bases at J, with 10 bases in the middle. In germline, CDR1 is MNHNS, CDR2 SASEGT. The CDR3 DNA reads TGTGCCAGCATGGGGGCCCTCTACGAGCAGTACTTC. It translates to CASMGALYEQYF.

This chain connects TRBV11-2 to TRBJ2-5; the D gene is possibly TRBD1 (6 bases). The CDR3 has 15 amino acids. V was cut by 3 bases and J by 5 bases, with 16 bases left in between. Germline CDR1 reads SGHAT; CDR2 reads FQNNGV. The CDR3 region is CASSFSGQSLETQYF. The CDR3 DNA follows: TGTGCCAGCAGCTTTTCGGGACAAAGCCTGGAGACCCAGTACTTC. The entire variable domain, with the rest obtained from reference TRBV11-2 and TRBJ2-5, is as follows: EAGVAQSPRYKIIEKRQSVAFWCNPISGHATLYWYQQILGQGPKLLIQFQNNGVVDDSQLPKDRFSAERLKGVDSTLKIQPAKLEDSAVYLCASSFSGQSLETQYFGPGTRLLVL.

The CDR3 nucleotides read TGCGCCAGCAGCTTGAGTAGTCACGTCGGGACTGAAGCTTTCTTT. Translation: CASSLSSHVGTEAFF. The J gene is TRBJ1-1, the V gene TRBV5-1; D unresolved. The V end was cut by 1 base, the J end by 5 bases, with 15 bases between. Germline V gives CDR1 SGHRS, CDR2 YFSETQ. The CDR3 contains 15 residues.

This clone has only one observation. The chain combines TRBV30 with TRBJ2-3; D not certain. Between the trimmed V and J ends, which lost 3 bases and 4 bases, there was a span of 8 bases. Germline CDR1 is GTSNPN and CDR2 is SVGIG (reference sequence). The length of the CDR3 is 12 residues. CDR3 nucleotide sequence: TGTGCCTGGAGGATATGGCCAGATACGCAGTATTTT. Its protein product is CAWRIWPDTQYF.

V and J are TRBV11-1 and TRBJ2-7; 9 bases map to TRBD2. The CDR3 extends over 16 amino acids. Unmatched junction bases numbered 8, after V lost 3 bases and J lost 2 bases. CDR1 and CDR2 from the germline V gene are SGHAT and FQDESV (reference sequence). The CDR3 reads CASSFGQLAGPYEQYF. The CDR3 nucleotides are TGTGCCAGCAGCTTTGGGCAACTAGCGGGCCCCTACGAGCAGTACTTC.

This clone appeared a few times. The chain has TRBV27 and TRBJ1-1; D remains unclear. Germline-derived CDR1 and CDR2 are MNHEY and SMNVEV (reference sequence). CDR3 length: 14 amino acids. V gave up 3 bases and J gave up 3 bases, with 11 bases separating them. CDR3 DNA sequence: TGTGCCAGCAGTTTGGGCGGGGTCGACACTGAAGCTTTCTTT. This gives the protein CASSLGGVDTEAFF.

The rearrangement uses TRBV30 and TRBJ2-1, with 11 bases fitting TRBD2. CDR1 and CDR2 (germline): GTSNPN, SVGIG (reference sequence). The V segment lost 7 bases and the J segment 1 base; nucleotides outside the gene matches: 9. The CDR3 has 16 amino acids. CDR3 DNA: TGTGCCTTGCTAGCGGGGGGACCTTTTTCCTACAATGAGCAGTTCTTC. Its translation: CALLAGGPFSYNEQFF.

The chain employs TRBV7-9 and TRBJ1-1; maybe TRBD1 (6 bases). V lost 5 bases, J lost 4 bases, and 11 bases lay in between. The CDR3 has 13 amino acids. Germline V gives CDR1 SEHNR, CDR2 FQNEAQ (reference sequence). The CDR3 here is CASSQQGGTEAFF. The CDR3 bases are TGTGCCAGCAGCCAACAGGGTGGCACTGAAGCTTTCTTT.

In this sample, this clone turned up a few times. The V call is TRBV18, the J call TRBJ2-5, with TRBD2 matching 7 bases. This CDR3 region has 16 residues. Looked up from germline, CDR1 is KGHSH and CDR2 is LQKENI. V lost 5 bases to trimming and J lost 1 base; unmatched junction nucleotides: 10. CDR3 sequence: CASSRRGGEGQETQYF. Here the CDR3 DNA reads TGTGCCAGCTCAAGAAGAGGAGGGGAGGGCCAAGAGACCCAGTACTTC.

The gene calls are TRBV4-1 and TRBJ1-2, with D maybe TRBD1 (6 bases). Trimming took off 4 bases at V and 4 bases at J, with 19 bases between the two ends. The germline gives CDR1 MGHRA, CDR2 YSYEKL. This CDR3 is 16 amino acids long. The CDR3 loop reads CASSPRNLGQRYGYTF. The CDR3 DNA follows: TGCGCCAGCAGCCCAAGGAACTTAGGACAGCGCTATGGCTACACCTTC.

The rearrangement joins TRBV5-6 to TRBJ2-5, with TRBD2 identical over 10 bases. The CDR3 is 19 amino acids. V gave up 4 bases and J gave up 11 bases; unmatched junction bases: 26. Germline CDR1 SGHDT, CDR2 YYEEEE. The CDR3 region has the DNA TGTGCCAGCAGCCCCCCGCCGGCTAGCGGGAGCCTCTTCTTACGGGAGCAGTACTTC. Amino acids: CASSPPPASGSLFLREQYF.

The rearrangement links TRBV27 to TRBJ1-2; D remains ambiguous. The CDR3 contains 15 residues. CDR1 and CDR2 (germline): MNHEY, SMNVEV (reference sequence). The V end lost 1 base, the J end lost 0 bases, and 9 bases lay between the germline ends. CDR3 protein: CASSLWAGANYGYTF. In DNA, the CDR3 is TGTGCCAGCAGTTTATGGGCGGGAGCTAACTATGGCTACACCTTC.

The chain has TRBV11-2 and TRBJ1-5; D is perhaps TRBD1 (6 bases). The V gene lost 9 bases and the J gene lost 3 bases, with 12 bases spanning the gap. This CDR3 has 13 residues. CDR1 and CDR2 (germline): SGHAT, FQNNGV. The CDR3 bases are TGTGCCAGTGCCTGGGGGCCCAATCAGCCCCAGCATTTT. It translates to CASAWGPNQPQHF. Full variable domain (remainder filled in from reference TRBV11-2 and TRBJ1-5): EAGVAQSPRYKIIEKRQSVAFWCNPISGHATLYWYQQILGQGPKLLIQFQNNGVVDDSQLPKDRFSAERLKGVDSTLKIQPAKLEDSAVYLCASAWGPNQPQHFGDGTRLSIL.

J is TRBJ2-3 and V is TRBV5-5; D gene ambiguous. Germline-derived CDR1 and CDR2 are SGHKS and YYEKEE (reference sequence). Trimming took off 0 bases at V and 4 bases at J, with 18 bases between the two ends. The CDR3 spans 17 residues. CDR3 loop: CASSLGNEPKPADTQYF. CDR3 in DNA: TGTGCCAGCAGCTTGGGAAACGAACCTAAGCCGGCAGATACGCAGTATTTT.

V is TRBV14 and J is TRBJ2-5, with 11 bases that match TRBD2. Trimming at V came to 5 bases and at J to 11 bases, leaving 10 bases not matched to a gene. Germline V lookup: CDR1 SGHDN, CDR2 FVKESK. CDR3 length: 14 residues. The CDR3 sequence is CASSLAGGLSGQYF. The CDR3 bases are TGTGCCAGCAGCTTAGCGGGAGGGCTGTCTGGGCAGTACTTC.

As concerns this clone: One end of the junction is discordant with germline, which a read error may explain. The chain combines TRBV7-2 with TRBJ2-7, with 8 nucleotides matching TRBD2. Germline V gene data show CDR1 as SGHTA and CDR2 as FQGNSA. This CDR3 has 16 residues. In DNA form, the CDR3 reads TGTGCCAGCAGCCAGGAAGCCCCAGCGGGGGACTACGGGCAGTACTTC. It specifies CASSQEAPAGDYGQYF.

V gene TRBV6-5 combines with J gene TRBJ2-2; no firm D call. The CDR3 runs to 15 residues. Trimming pared 8 bases from V and 5 bases from J, leaving 18 bases between. The germline CDR1 and CDR2 sequences are MNHEY and SVGAGI. CDR3 nucleotide sequence: TGTGCCAGCGTCAAGAGGAGCCGGTATACCGGGGAGCTGTTTTTT. Its protein product is CASVKRSRYTGELFF.